Following are 31 T cell receptor beta chains from one sample sequenced in a study of T-cell memory formation after mild COVID-19. Each CDR3 protein gets one entry after TCRdb re-called the 5' RACE reads with MiXCR. The data contain hundreds of thousands of distinct CDR3 sequences, under 20% of them seen just once; the ten biggest clones take up 12%. Material for sequencing was PBMCs or a T cell subset sorted from them (not recorded which). These receptors were taken from an adult woman who had mild COVID-19 (a few samples of this study predate the infection). Cell type and time point are not known.

Only a few counts were recorded for this clonotype. The chain has TRBV7-9 and TRBJ1-5; D might be TRBD1 (6 bases). Trimming shortened V by 5 bases and J by 6 bases, and 17 bases separated the two germline ends. Germline CDR1 is SEHNR and CDR2 is FQNEAQ (reference sequence). The CDR3 consists of 15 residues. The CDR3 DNA sequence: TGTGCCAGCAGCCCAGGGTGGGACATTGGTCAGCCCCAGCATTTT. This translates into CASSPGWDIGQPQHF.

V is TRBV29-1 and J is TRBJ1-3; tentatively, D is TRBD1 (5 bases). The CDR3 consists of 18 residues. With 1 base removed from V and 0 bases from J, the gap between germline ends came to 19 bases. CDR1 is SQVTM, CDR2 ANQGSEA, per germline. The CDR3 reads CSVEGGTCASSSGNTIYF. In DNA, the CDR3 is TGCAGCGTTGAAGGGGGCACTTGCGCCTCGAGCTCTGGAAACACCATATATTTT.

The V call is TRBV29-1, the J call TRBJ1-2, with D maybe TRBD1 (6 bases). This CDR3 has 14 residues. In germline, CDR1 is SQVTM, CDR2 ANQGSEA. V lost 1 base, J lost 3 bases, and 12 bases lay in between. The CDR3 is CSVEATGGDYGYTF. CDR3 nucleotides: TGCAGCGTTGAAGCGACAGGAGGGGACTATGGCTACACCTTC.

This clonotype was seen more than once but under ten times. The chain combines TRBV4-1 with TRBJ2-7; weak D call: TRBD1 (6 bases). Germline values: CDR1 MGHRA, CDR2 YSYEKL. There are 17 residues in the CDR3. The V gene lost 4 bases and the J gene lost 1 base, with 20 bases spanning the gap. CDR3 DNA sequence: TGCGCCAGCAGCCCTCGAAGCTTAAGACAGGTTTCCTACGAGCAGTACTTC. Residues: CASSPRSLRQVSYEQYF.

This clonotype has at least ten counts. The V and J genes are TRBV7-9 and TRBJ2-3; D remains unclear. The length of the CDR3 is 15 residues. Germline V gene lookup returns CDR1 SEHNR and CDR2 FQNEAQ (reference sequence). Deletions cut 5 bases from V and 0 bases from J, with 12 bases between. The CDR3 protein is CASSQSAVSTDTQYF. CDR3 in DNA: TGTGCCAGCAGCCAAAGCGCAGTTAGCACAGATACGCAGTATTTT. The full variable domain, rest sourced from reference TRBV7-9 and TRBJ2-3, is DTGVSQNPRHKITKRGQNVTFRCDPISEHNRLYWYRQTLGQGPEFLTYFQNEAQLEKSRLLSDRFSAERPKGSFSTLEIQRTEQGDSAMYLCASSQSAVSTDTQYFGPGTRLTVL.

V usage is TRBV10-3 and J usage is TRBJ1-6; possibly TRBD1 for D (5 bases). V was trimmed by 5 bases and J by 9 bases, leaving 17 bases between them. The germline V gene encodes CDR1 ENHRY and CDR2 SYGVKD. CDR3 length: 15 amino acids. This CDR3 reads CAISRGPFQGSPLHF. As DNA, the CDR3 is TGTGCCATCAGTCGGGGCCCCTTCCAGGGTTCACCCCTCCACTTT.

This clonotype was detected only a few times. The chain is built from TRBV29-1 and TRBJ2-1, with D tentatively TRBD1 or TRBD2 (6 bases each). CDR3 length: 15 residues. CDR1 and CDR2 from the germline V gene are SQVTM and ANQGSEA. The V and J ends lost 6 bases and 0 bases respectively, with 15 bases between them. For the CDR3, the DNA is TGCAGCGTGGGGGGTTACAGGGTCTCCTACAATGAGCAGTTCTTC. Its protein product is CSVGGYRVSYNEQFF.

The rearrangement uses TRBV20-1 and TRBJ2-5, with D tentatively TRBD1 (6 bases). V was pared by 2 bases and J by 3 bases, with 7 bases between. CDR1 and CDR2 from the germline V gene are DFQATT and SNEGSKA (reference sequence). This CDR3 is built from 12 residues. The CDR3 loop is CSARPGEETQYF. The DNA of the CDR3 is TGCAGTGCTAGACCAGGGGAAGAGACCCAGTACTTC.

This clonotype was seen a few times. This chain joins TRBV5-1 and TRBJ2-1; the D gene is possibly TRBD1 (5 bases). From germline, CDR1 is SGHRS and CDR2 YFSETQ. The V and J ends lost 0 bases and 6 bases respectively, with 16 bases between them. The CDR3 is made up of 16 amino acids. CDR3 nucleotides: TGCGCCAGCAGCTTGGCCGGTCTCAGGGTAGGCAATGAGCAGTTCTTC. It specifies CASSLAGLRVGNEQFF.

V and J are TRBV15 and TRBJ2-7; D ambiguous. Trimming took 0 bases from V and 2 from J, leaving 11 bases between them. CDR1 and CDR2 from the germline V gene are LNHNV and YYDKDF (reference sequence). This CDR3 is 15 amino acids long. The CDR3 nucleotides are TGTGCCACCAGCAGAGATCAAGCCGAGACCTACGAGCAGTACTTC. It codes for CATSRDQAETYEQYF.

The chain uses TRBV5-1 and TRBJ1-6; the D gene is possibly TRBD1 (6 bases). From germline, CDR1 is SGHRS and CDR2 YFSETQ. The CDR3 contains 16 residues. Deletions cut 7 bases from V and 6 bases from J, with 20 bases between. The CDR3 protein is CASSRNLQGVNSPLHF. The CDR3 coding sequence is TGCGCCAGCTCCAGGAACTTACAGGGAGTTAATTCACCCCTCCACTTT.

This clonotype appeared a few times. This chain joins TRBV4-2 and TRBJ2-1, with D perhaps TRBD1 or TRBD2 (6 bases each). The V end was cut by 0 bases, the J end by 9 bases, with 18 bases between. Germline V CDR1 and CDR2: LGHNA, YNFKEQ. The CDR3 length is 16 residues. In DNA form, the CDR3 reads TGTGCCAGCAGCCAAGATATTGGGGGGCTTTTAGGTGAGCAGTTCTTC. Translated, it gives CASSQDIGGLLGEQFF.

The rearrangement uses TRBV6-2 or TRBV6-3 and TRBJ1-2, with D possibly being TRBD1 (5 bases). The CDR3 runs 13 residues. Trimming pared 2 bases from V and 6 bases from J, leaving 10 bases between. Germline values: CDR1 MNHEY, CDR2 SVGEGT. As DNA, the CDR3 is TGTGCCAGCAGTTACACCCAGGGACATGGCTACACCTTC. It translates to CASSYTQGHGYTF.

The CDR3 DNA reads as TGCAGTGCTAGTCGTCAGGGCAAAGAGACCCAGTACTTC. It is translated as CSASRQGKETQYF. The gene calls are TRBV20-1 and TRBJ2-5; D might be TRBD1 (5 bases). V lost 3 bases, J lost 3 bases, and 11 bases lay in between. CDR3 length: 13 residues. CDR1 is DFQATT, CDR2 SNEGSKA, per germline (reference sequence).

This sequence joins TRBV18 and TRBJ1-4; D is unclear. Trimming removed 2 bases from V and 5 bases from J, with 9 bases in between. This CDR3 spans 14 amino acids. Germline assignment: CDR1 KGHSH and CDR2 LQKENI. CDR3 sequence: CASSPRIMNEKLFF. The CDR3 DNA follows: TGTGCCAGCTCACCAAGGATAATGAATGAAAAACTGTTTTTT.

The chain uses TRBV6-6 and TRBJ2-7, with D perhaps matching TRBD1 (5 bases). This CDR3 spans 13 amino acids. Deletions cut 2 bases from V and 4 bases from J, with 9 bases between. Germline V gene sequence: CDR1 MNHNY, CDR2 SVGAGI (reference sequence). As DNA, the CDR3 is TGTGCCAGCAGTTACACGACAGTTTACGAGCAGTACTTC. This gives the protein CASSYTTVYEQYF.

The chain employs TRBV28 and TRBJ2-3, with unresolved D. Germline V gene data show CDR1 as MDHEN and CDR2 as SYDVKM. V was cut by 1 base and J by 1 base, with 6 bases left in between. The CDR3 runs to 14 residues. The CDR3 loop reads CASSLSDGTDTQYF. In DNA, the CDR3 is TGTGCCAGCAGTTTATCCGACGGCACAGATACGCAGTATTTT.

This clonotype has just a few counts. The chain carries TRBV12-3 or TRBV12-4 and TRBJ2-5, with TRBD2 matching 9 bases. The V and J ends lost 1 base and 5 bases, in that order; junction bases with no gene match: 8. The length of the CDR3 is 16 residues. CDR3 residues: CASSLVPSGDKETQYF. CDR3 DNA: TGTGCCAGCAGTTTAGTGCCTAGCGGGGACAAGGAGACCCAGTACTTC.

The chain recombines TRBV4-3 with TRBJ2-1; 7 bases are a match to TRBD2. Germline CDR1 is LGHNA and CDR2 is YSLEER. V shed 8 bases and J 4 bases; nucleotides not matched to a gene: 14. CDR3 size: 16 residues. This CDR3 is CASRKIGNSGYNEQFF. CDR3 sequence (DNA): TGCGCCAGCCGAAAGATAGGGAATAGCGGGTACAATGAGCAGTTCTTC.

This clonotype was counted only a few times. The genes are TRBV20-1 and TRBJ1-1; D gene unclear. The germline CDR1 and CDR2 sequences are DFQATT and SNEGSKA (reference sequence). The CDR3 length is 12 residues. V lost 8 bases and J lost 0, with 10 bases in between. CDR3 bases: TGCAGTCCCCGAAGACTGAACACTGAAGCTTTCTTT. As protein: CSPRRLNTEAFF.

The chain carries TRBV20-1 and TRBJ2-3; D is possibly TRBD2 (7 bases). The CDR3 runs to 21 residues. Germline V gene data show CDR1 as DFQATT and CDR2 as SNEGSKA (reference sequence). V lost 1 base to trimming and J lost 0 bases, with 29 bases between them. The DNA of the CDR3 is TGCAGTGCTAGAGGATCACCTTTCGGGGGGCTGACCTTTGGTAGCACAGATACGCAGTATTTT. This codes for CSARGSPFGGLTFGSTDTQYF.

J is TRBJ1-1 and V is TRBV12-3 or TRBV12-4; D is uncertain. V shed 9 bases and J shed 0 bases, with 8 bases lying between them. The CDR3 totals 12 residues. Here the CDR3 DNA reads TGTGCCAGTGCAGACTTGAACACTGAAGCTTTCTTT. It is translated as CASADLNTEAFF.

This clonotype came up a few times. The chain links TRBV27 to TRBJ2-3; maybe TRBD1 (5 bases). The germline CDR1 and CDR2 sequences are MNHEY and SMNVEV (reference sequence). V shed 6 bases and J shed 0 bases, with 13 bases lying between them. The CDR3 covers 15 residues. DNA for the CDR3: TGTGCCAGCAGCGCACAGGTTACTAGCACAGATACGCAGTATTTT. Its protein is CASSAQVTSTDTQYF.

This clonotype occurred a few times. The rearrangement joins TRBV11-1 to TRBJ1-5, with TRBD1 matching over 10 bases. Germline CDR1 SGHAT, CDR2 FQDESV (reference sequence). The CDR3 has 15 residues. Unmatched junction bases numbered 4, after V lost 1 base and J lost 7 bases. Here the CDR3 DNA reads TGTGCCAGCAGCTTAGACGGGACAGGGGAACAGCCCCAGCATTTT. Translated, it gives CASSLDGTGEQPQHF.

The V gene is TRBV20-1, the J gene TRBJ2-1, with 9 bases identical to TRBD2. The V segment lost 1 base and the J segment 5 bases; nucleotides outside the gene matches: 9. The CDR3 is made up of 16 amino acids. Germline assignment: CDR1 DFQATT and CDR2 SNEGSKA (reference sequence). CDR3 loop: CSARGFRLAGNNEQFF. CDR3 in DNA: TGCAGTGCTAGAGGCTTTCGGCTAGCGGGAAACAATGAGCAGTTCTTC.

The gene calls are TRBV12-3 or TRBV12-4 and TRBJ1-1; possibly TRBD1 for D (6 bases). V was cut by 6 bases and J by 5 bases, with 13 bases left in between. The CDR3 length is 13 residues. This CDR3 reads CASRTDSRTEAFF. DNA for the CDR3: TGTGCCAGCAGAACGGACAGTCGGACTGAAGCTTTCTTT.

This clonotype was found a few times. The J gene is TRBJ1-1, the V gene TRBV18, with 7 bases fitting TRBD1. Germline V gene data show CDR1 as KGHSH and CDR2 as LQKENI. The CDR3 is 17 amino acids. Trimming removed 5 bases from V and 3 bases from J; junction bases left unmatched: 15. This CDR3 reads CASSSRQGGWSDTEAFF. The CDR3, as DNA: TGTGCCAGCTCATCTCGACAGGGAGGGTGGAGCGACACTGAAGCTTTCTTT.

The chain couples TRBV19 to TRBJ2-5; no definite D call. CDR1 is LNHDA, CDR2 SQIVND, per germline (reference sequence). This CDR3 comprises 12 residues. The V gene lost 4 bases and the J gene lost 5 bases, with 8 bases spanning the gap. The CDR3 here is CASSRTRETQYF. As DNA, the CDR3 is TGTGCCAGTAGTAGAACCAGGGAGACCCAGTACTTC.

The chain is built from TRBV29-1 and TRBJ2-7; D might be TRBD1 or TRBD2, each matching 5 bases. The germline CDR1 and CDR2 sequences are SQVTM and ANQGSEA. Trimming took 5 bases from V and 2 from J, leaving 10 bases between them. The CDR3 is made up of 12 amino acids. CDR3 sequence: CSVTGTAYEQYF. CDR3 DNA sequence: TGCAGCGTTACCGGGACGGCCTACGAGCAGTACTTC.

V and J are TRBV6-2 or TRBV6-3 and TRBJ2-5; D is perhaps TRBD1 (6 bases). Germline assignment: CDR1 MNHEY and CDR2 SVGEGT. This CDR3 is 14 amino acids long. Deletions cut 0 bases from V and 1 base from J, with 6 bases between. CDR3 sequence reads: CASSYSQGQETQYF. Written as DNA, the CDR3 is TGTGCCAGCAGTTACTCACAGGGCCAAGAGACCCAGTACTTC.

The rearrangement uses TRBV30 and TRBJ2-7, with D hard to call. Germline CDR1 GTSNPN, CDR2 SVGIG (reference sequence). The CDR3 is 13 amino acids. V shed 3 bases and J shed 7 bases, with 16 bases lying between them. CDR3 sequence: CAWSDLTGGEQYF. The CDR3 nucleotides read TGTGCCTGGAGCGACCTGACGGGCGGTGAGCAGTACTTC.